The entry below describes one TCR beta chain. As originally analysed: Quantification of nucleated cells was approximated via reference gene primer amplification. TCRdb's table, derived via immunoSEQ multiplex PCR, lists solely in-frame clones and lacks some. V and J calls and clone size are given by that table; D and trimming were obtained from the DNA. This table holds fewer than 300,000 clones, approximately 90% found once. This specimen belongs to a study of blood T cell repertoires in COVID-19. Whole-study context: Material from acute and convalescent COVID-19 was sourced from the United States, Italy and Spain. From T cells, B-cell-depleted T cells, or PBMCs came the material, which was cDNA or gDNA.

The germline CDR1 and CDR2 sequences are GTSNPN and SVGIG (reference sequence). This CDR3 has 12 residues. Trimming removed 0 bases at V and 8 bases at J, with 10 bases between. This clonotype was obtained from a woman aged 40 to 50 who had recovered from COVID-19. Sample: peripheral blood. The chain carries TRBV30 and TRBJ1-2, with D hard to call. The CDR3 loop is CAWSVFVGGYTF. The CDR3 coding sequence is TGTGCCTGGAGTGTATTTGTGGGCGGCTACACCTTC.